This TCR beta chain is drawn from a study of blood T cell repertoires in COVID-19. Study-level background: The United States, Italy and Spain provided the acute and convalescent COVID-19 samples. T cells, B-cell-depleted T cells, or PBMCs supplied cDNA or gDNA.

Authors' processing steps: Amplified reference gene primers provided the basis for estimating nucleated cell counts. The protocol was immunoSEQ multiplex PCR, while the TCRdb copy is restricted to in-frame clones and leaves out a portion. V, J and clone size are taken as reported in that table, and D and trimming were inferred from the DNA itself. The sample has a few hundred thousand clones, around 86% seen once. V gave up 5 bases and J gave up 2 bases, with 14 bases separating them. The CDR3 totals 15 residues. Germline V gene lookup returns CDR1 SNHLY and CDR2 FYNNEI. V is TRBV2 and J is TRBJ2-3; D is perhaps TRBD2 (6 bases). The clonotype was recovered from a middle-aged man with active or convalescent COVID-19. The material sequenced was peripheral blood. CDR3 DNA sequence: TGTGCCAGCAGTAGCTTAGCGGTACCCACAGATACGCAGTATTTT. Translating it yields CASSSLAVPTDTQYF.